This entry describes one T cell receptor beta chain. Its specificity is unknown. The data were taken from a study of cytomegalovirus exposure and HLA in healthy donors. Study as a whole: About 85 million unique TCR sequences came from HLA-typed donors in an early release. Within the Caucasian-associated ancestry cluster were around 81% of the approximately 400 genotyped donors. Regarding the study as a whole: Earlier analysis yielded a pattern in which most TCR beta V segments were productive about 90% or about 30% of the time.

A multiplex PCR was run with 60 Vbeta primers and 13 Jbeta primers. Clones were sequenced by immunoSEQ multiplex PCR, and TCRdb holds only the in-frame ones, with some missing. This table has approximately 160,000 clones, 81% appearing once. Donors had nominal health at sampling but likely had unrecorded immune exposures. The junction had 3 bases not matched to a gene; V was cut back by 6 bases and J by 1 base. There are 14 residues in the CDR3. CDR1 is MNHEY, CDR2 SVGAGI, per germline. The rearrangement joins TRBV6-5 to TRBJ1-1; TRBD1 matches 9 bases. Source material: PBMCs. This TCR was recovered from a man aged 50 or older in good health and CMV-seropositive. CDR3 sequence (DNA): TGTGCCAGCAGCCGACAGGGGGGGAACACTGAAGCTTTCTTT. Translated, it gives CASSRQGGNTEAFF.